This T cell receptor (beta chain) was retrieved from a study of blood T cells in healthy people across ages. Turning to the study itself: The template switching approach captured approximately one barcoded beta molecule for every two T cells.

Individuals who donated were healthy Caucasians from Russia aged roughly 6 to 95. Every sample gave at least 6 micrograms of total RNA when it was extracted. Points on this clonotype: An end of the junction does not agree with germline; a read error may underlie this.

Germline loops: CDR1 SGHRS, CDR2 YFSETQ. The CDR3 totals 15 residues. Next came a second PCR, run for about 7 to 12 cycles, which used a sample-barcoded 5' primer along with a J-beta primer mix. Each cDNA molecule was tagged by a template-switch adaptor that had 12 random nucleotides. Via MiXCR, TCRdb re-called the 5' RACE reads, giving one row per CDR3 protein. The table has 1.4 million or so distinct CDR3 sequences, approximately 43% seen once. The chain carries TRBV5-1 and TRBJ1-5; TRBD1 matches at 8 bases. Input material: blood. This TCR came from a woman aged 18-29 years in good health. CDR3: CAGSRTGISSQPQHF. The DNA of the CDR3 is TGCGCCGGCAGCCGGACAGGGATTAGCAGTCAGCCCCAGCATTTT.